The rows below give T cell receptor beta chains drawn from one sample of a study of cytotoxic CD8 clonotypes in ibrutinib-treated CLL. Sequencing used immunoSEQ multiplex PCR; TCRdb keeps in-frame clones, though not all of them. Of about 160,000 clones detected, approximately 91% appear once; the ten largest clones hold 3% to 3.5%. Sequences were derived from PBMCs, sampled at disease progression, from a patient treated with ibrutinib. The receptors originated from a human donor with chronic lymphocytic leukemia. Both conserved end residues are part of each CDR3. The D gene is left open where the match is weak. Size tells how often a clone was seen (once, few, many) or the class of an expanded clone, and some rows leave it out.

CDR3 DNA: TGTGCCAGCAGCCAGTCCTTGTCAAGCTCCTACGAGCAGTACTTC; CDR3 protein: CASSQSLSSSYEQYF; D gene: NA; clone size: NA; V gene: TRBV4-2; J gene: TRBJ2-7
CDR3 DNA: TGTGCCAGCAGCTTAGGGGGGGCAGCTGGAAACACCATATATTTT; CDR3 protein: CASSLGGAAGNTIYF; D gene: NA; clone size: NA; V gene: TRBV7-9; J gene: TRBJ1-3
CDR3 DNA: TGTGCCAGCAGCCAGGGTGTTAGGTTTGCAGATACGCAGTATTTT; CDR3 protein: CASSQGVRFADTQYF; D gene: NA; clone size: once; V gene: TRBV7-6; J gene: TRBJ2-3
CDR3 DNA: TGTGCCAGCAGCCGAACGTGGGGCTCTAATGAAAAACTGTTTTTT; CDR3 protein: CASSRTWGSNEKLFF; D gene: NA; clone size: NA; V gene: TRBV7-9; J gene: TRBJ1-4
CDR3 DNA: TGTGCCAGCAGCCGGGGGGGAACCTCGTTGGTTAACACTGAAGCTTTCTTT; CDR3 protein: CASSRGGTSLVNTEAFF; D gene: NA; clone size: NA; V gene: TRBV5-6; J gene: TRBJ1-1
CDR3 DNA: TGTGCAAGTCGCTTAGCGTATGATCAGCCCCAGCATTTT; CDR3 protein: CASRLAYDQPQHF; D gene: NA; clone size: few; V gene: TRBV12-2; J gene: TRBJ1-5
CDR3 DNA: TGTGCCAGCAGACTCGACAGAAAATTGAACACTGAAGCTTTCTTT; CDR3 protein: CASRLDRKLNTEAFF; D gene: NA; clone size: NA; V gene: TRBV2; J gene: TRBJ1-1
CDR3 DNA: TGTGCCAGCAGCTTAACGACCAGCTGGGGAGAGACCCAGTACTTC; CDR3 protein: CASSLTTSWGETQYF; D gene: NA; clone size: NA; V gene: TRBV7-3; J gene: TRBJ2-5
CDR3 DNA: TGTGCCAGCAGCTTAACCCGCGGACAGACACAAGAGACCCAGTACTTC; CDR3 protein: CASSLTRGQTQETQYF; D gene: NA; clone size: few; V gene: TRBV11-2; J gene: TRBJ2-5
CDR3 DNA: TGTGCCAGCAGCTTAGATCCCGACCCGAACACTGAAGCTTTCTTT; CDR3 protein: CASSLDPDPNTEAFF; D gene: NA; clone size: NA; V gene: TRBV11-3; J gene: TRBJ1-1
CDR3 DNA: TGTGCCAGCAGTCCGCCCATGCGGGGAGAGACCCAGTACTTC; CDR3 protein: CASSPPMRGETQYF; D gene: NA; clone size: NA; V gene: TRBV6-5; J gene: TRBJ2-5
CDR3 DNA: TGTGCCAGCAGCCCGTTACTAGCGGGAGAGGGCAATGAGCAGTTCTTC; CDR3 protein: CASSPLLAGEGNEQFF; D gene: TRBD2; clone size: NA; V gene: TRBV11-3; J gene: TRBJ2-1
CDR3 DNA: TGTGCCAGCAGTGCCGACAGTGTAGCTAACTATGGCTACACCTTC; CDR3 protein: CASSADSVANYGYTF; D gene: NA; clone size: NA; V gene: TRBV6-1; J gene: TRBJ1-2
CDR3 DNA: TGCGCCAGCAGCCAAGCACCCCCGGCAGACGGGAAGTTCACCTTC; CDR3 protein: CASSQAPPADGKFTF; D gene: NA; clone size: NA; V gene: TRBV4-3; J gene: TRBJ1-2
CDR3 DNA: TGTGCCAGCAGCTTACGACAGGGGGCTGGATGGGAGACCCAGTACTTC; CDR3 protein: CASSLRQGAGWETQYF; D gene: TRBD1; clone size: NA; V gene: TRBV11-3; J gene: TRBJ2-5
CDR3 DNA: TGTGCCAGCAGTCGGGACTCCTACGAGCAGTACTTC; CDR3 protein: CASSRDSYEQYF; D gene: NA; clone size: once; V gene: TRBV2; J gene: TRBJ2-7
CDR3 DNA: TGCGCCAGCAGCTTGCGCGGTGGAAGGACAGGACATTACAATGAGCAGTTCTTC; CDR3 protein: CASSLRGGRTGHYNEQFF; D gene: TRBD1; clone size: NA; V gene: TRBV5-1; J gene: TRBJ2-1
CDR3 DNA: TGTGCCAGCAGCCTAGTAGGGGGACGTACTGAAGCTTTCTTT; CDR3 protein: CASSLVGGRTEAFF; D gene: NA; clone size: NA; V gene: TRBV11-1; J gene: TRBJ1-1
CDR3 DNA: TGTGCCAGCAGTTACGCCGCCTTTTTTGGCTACACCTTC; CDR3 protein: CASSYAAFFGYTF; D gene: NA; clone size: NA; V gene: TRBV6-5; J gene: TRBJ1-2
CDR3 DNA: TGTGCCAGTACGGCAGGGACGGGCTACGAGCAGTACTTC; CDR3 protein: CASTAGTGYEQYF; D gene: NA; clone size: NA; V gene: TRBV19; J gene: TRBJ2-7
CDR3 DNA: TGTGCCAGCATCGTCCGGCGGGAGGCTGGTGAGCAGTTCTTC; CDR3 protein: CASIVRREAGEQFF; D gene: TRBD2; clone size: NA; V gene: TRBV27; J gene: TRBJ2-1
CDR3 DNA: TGTGCCAGCAAGGATGGGGAGCAGTTCTTC; CDR3 protein: CASKDGEQFF; D gene: NA; clone size: NA; V gene: TRBV27; J gene: TRBJ2-1
CDR3 DNA: TGCGCCAGCAGCTTGGGGACAGCTACGAACACCGGGGAGCTGTTTTTT; CDR3 protein: CASSLGTATNTGELFF; D gene: NA; clone size: NA; V gene: TRBV5-1; J gene: TRBJ2-2
CDR3 DNA: TGTGCCAGCAGTGAAGGTACAGGGGCTAGCACAGATACGCAGTATTTT; CDR3 protein: CASSEGTGASTDTQYF; D gene: TRBD1; clone size: NA; V gene: TRBV6-1; J gene: TRBJ2-3
CDR3 DNA: TGTGCCAGCTCACCGCCCCGGGCCACGGGAAACATTCAGTACTTC; CDR3 protein: CASSPPRATGNIQYF; D gene: NA; clone size: once; V gene: TRBV18; J gene: TRBJ2-4
CDR3 DNA: TGTGCCATCAGTGAATCTGGGGAGCCAAGCAATCAGCCCCAGCATTTT; CDR3 protein: CAISESGEPSNQPQHF; D gene: NA; clone size: NA; V gene: TRBV10-3; J gene: TRBJ1-5
CDR3 DNA: TGTGCCAGCAGCAGAGACCCCGGGACACATATCACTGAAGCTTTCTTT; CDR3 protein: CASSRDPGTHITEAFF; D gene: NA; clone size: NA; V gene: TRBV5-6; J gene: TRBJ1-1
CDR3 DNA: TGTGCCAGCAGTGAATTAGGGACAGGCCTTGGAAACACCATATATTTT; CDR3 protein: CASSELGTGLGNTIYF; D gene: TRBD1; clone size: NA; V gene: TRBV25-1; J gene: TRBJ1-3
CDR3 DNA: TGTGCCAGCAGCCTCGGACAAGATGGAAAACTGTTTTTT; CDR3 protein: CASSLGQDGKLFF; D gene: NA; clone size: NA; V gene: TRBV7-9; J gene: TRBJ1-4
CDR3 DNA: TGTGCCAGCAGTGAACCGGAGGACCGGGCAGTGGGGGATACGCAGTATTTT; CDR3 protein: CASSEPEDRAVGDTQYF; D gene: NA; clone size: NA; V gene: TRBV2; J gene: TRBJ2-3
CDR3 DNA: TGCGCCAGCAGCTTGGCGGGACAGGGGTCAGATACGCAGTATTTT; CDR3 protein: CASSLAGQGSDTQYF; D gene: TRBD1; clone size: NA; V gene: TRBV5-1; J gene: TRBJ2-3
CDR3 DNA: TGTGCCAGTAGTCAGACACAGAGCTCCTACGAGCAGTACTTC; CDR3 protein: CASSQTQSSYEQYF; D gene: NA; clone size: NA; V gene: TRBV19; J gene: TRBJ2-7
CDR3 DNA: TGCAGCGTTGCGCCCGGGACAGCGGGCTATGGCTACACCTTC; CDR3 protein: CSVAPGTAGYGYTF; D gene: TRBD1; clone size: few; V gene: TRBV29-1; J gene: TRBJ1-2
CDR3 DNA: TGTGCCAGCATTCCCACCACTAGCGGGGCCACAGATACGCAGTATTTT; CDR3 protein: CASIPTTSGATDTQYF; D gene: TRBD2; clone size: NA; V gene: TRBV2; J gene: TRBJ2-3
CDR3 DNA: TGTGCCAGCTCACCCACGGGGAGCACTGGAAACACCATATATTTT; CDR3 protein: CASSPTGSTGNTIYF; D gene: NA; clone size: NA; V gene: TRBV18; J gene: TRBJ1-3
CDR3 DNA: TGCGCCAGCAGCCAAGGAGGATCGGTTAACTATGGCTACACCTTC; CDR3 protein: CASSQGGSVNYGYTF; D gene: NA; clone size: NA; V gene: TRBV4-1; J gene: TRBJ1-2
CDR3 DNA: TGTGCCAGCAGCTTAGTGGGCCCCAGGGGGATGACCGGGGAGCTGTTTTTT; CDR3 protein: CASSLVGPRGMTGELFF; D gene: TRBD1; clone size: NA; V gene: TRBV7-3; J gene: TRBJ2-2
CDR3 DNA: TGTGCCAGCAGCTTGGTTCGGTCGGCGGGCTATGGCTACACCTTC; CDR3 protein: CASSLVRSAGYGYTF; D gene: NA; clone size: NA; V gene: TRBV5-6; J gene: TRBJ1-2
CDR3 DNA: TGTGCCAGTAGTATAGGAGGGTACACTGAAGCTTTCTTT; CDR3 protein: CASSIGGYTEAFF; D gene: NA; clone size: once; V gene: TRBV19; J gene: TRBJ1-1
CDR3 DNA: TGTGCCAGTAGTATCAAGTTGGCGGATAACTATGGCTACACCTTC; CDR3 protein: CASSIKLADNYGYTF; D gene: NA; clone size: NA; V gene: TRBV19; J gene: TRBJ1-2
CDR3 DNA: TGTGCCAGCAGTTTATCCCCGGACTCCCTCGACGAGCAGTACTTC; CDR3 protein: CASSLSPDSLDEQYF; D gene: NA; clone size: NA; V gene: TRBV27; J gene: TRBJ2-7
CDR3 DNA: TGCGCCAGCAGTGTCCCGTACGGGGAAAGGGCCTCTGGAAACACCATATATTTT; CDR3 protein: CASSVPYGERASGNTIYF; D gene: NA; clone size: NA; V gene: TRBV10-2; J gene: TRBJ1-3
CDR3 DNA: TGTGCCAGTAGCCTCGATTTAGACTCTGAAGCTTTCTTT; CDR3 protein: CASSLDLDSEAFF; D gene: NA; clone size: NA; V gene: TRBV19; J gene: TRBJ1-1
CDR3 DNA: TGTGCCAGTAGTCCTCAATCTTGGAAGACCCAGTACTTC; CDR3 protein: CASSPQSWKTQYF; D gene: NA; clone size: NA; V gene: TRBV19; J gene: TRBJ2-5
CDR3 DNA: TGTGCCAGCAGCTTAGATCTCGGCACCTCTGGAAACACCATATATTTT; CDR3 protein: CASSLDLGTSGNTIYF; D gene: NA; clone size: NA; V gene: TRBV11-2; J gene: TRBJ1-3
CDR3 DNA: TGTGCCAGCTCTCCGACCCGGAGGTACGAGCAGTACTTC; CDR3 protein: CASSPTRRYEQYF; D gene: NA; clone size: NA; V gene: TRBV6-1; J gene: TRBJ2-7
CDR3 DNA: TGCGCCAGCAGCGCCACTAGCGGGACGACCTTCGAGCAGTACTTC; CDR3 protein: CASSATSGTTFEQYF; D gene: TRBD2; clone size: medium-sized; V gene: TRBV5-1; J gene: TRBJ2-7